The 8 T cell receptor beta chains below were found in one sample sequenced in a study of tumor and adjacent non-tumor tissue in lung cancer. A modified ARM-PCR protocol with three rounds of nested PCR amplified TCRbeta. A single record per CDR3 protein comes from TCRdb applying MiXCR to the multiplex PCR reads. The sample lists 60,000 to 70,000 distinct CDR3 sequences, around 82% occurring once. No cell sorting was done before RNA was extracted from the tissue. Distant lung tissue was collected more than 3 cm away from the tumor edge. Sequenced: distant non-tumor lung tissue. The receptors shown here come from a man aged 55 to 69 with non-small cell lung cancer.

As regards this clonotype: A much larger clone lies a single base off, so this may be a read error. The chain combines TRBV7-8 with TRBJ2-1; 9 bases map to TRBD2. The CDR3 consists of 16 residues. Losses at the gene ends were 5 bases for V and 8 bases for J; bases not matched to a gene: 13. Germline CDR1 SGHVS, CDR2 FQNEAQ. This CDR3 is CASSQDSGSSPHEQFF. Here the CDR3 DNA reads TGTGCCAGCAGCCAGGATAGCGGGAGTTCCCCCCATGAGCAGTTCTTC.

Turning to this clonotype: At one of its ends the junction is not consistent with the germline gene, which may arise from a read error. The J gene is TRBJ2-7, the V gene TRBV6-5, with TRBD2 as a possible D gene (6 bases). This CDR3 has 13 amino acids. CDR1 and CDR2 from the germline V gene are MNHEY and SVGAGI. The CDR3 bases are TGTGCCAGCTGTTACTCGGGGGAGATTGAGCAGTACTTC. Its protein is CASCYSGEIEQYF.

Concerning this clonotype: No conserved phenylalanine or tryptophan ends this CDR3, so it is likely a read error. The chain links TRBV11-3 to TRBJ1-1, with D possibly TRBD1 on 5 matching bases. This CDR3 region has 13 residues. The germline V gene encodes CDR1 SGHNT and CDR2 YENEEA. The CDR3 sequence: CTNSLRGPTEAFS. The CDR3 nucleotides read TGTACCAACTCCCTGCGGGGACCGACTGAAGCTTTCTCT.

This clonotype is a singleton in its sample. Germline is not matched at one junction end, which may reflect a read error. The chain has TRBV10-2 and TRBJ2-1; D call uncertain. This CDR3 region has 11 residues. Germline values: CDR1 WSHSY, CDR2 SAAADI. The CDR3: CASNGYNEHFF. DNA of the CDR3: TGCGCCAGCAATGGATACAATGAGCATTTCTTC.

As to this clonotype: A much larger clone lies a single base off, so this may be a read error. The chain employs TRBV28 and TRBJ2-7, with D perhaps TRBD1 or TRBD2 (5 bases each). The CDR3 is 12 residues long. The germline CDR1 and CDR2 sequences are MDHEN and SYDVKM. CDR3 sequence reads: CASRDGAYEKYF. The CDR3 DNA follows: TGTGCCAGCCGGGACGGTGCCTACGAGAAGTACTTC. Combining the CDR3 with reference TRBV28 and TRBJ2-7 gives the whole variable domain DVKVTQSSRYLVKRTGEKVFLECVQDMDHENMFWYRQDPGLGLRLIYFSYDVKMKEKGDIPEGYSVSREKKERFSLILESASTNQTSMYLCASRDGAYEKYFGPGTRLTVT.

Comments on this clonotype: The conserved phenylalanine or tryptophan normally closing the CDR3 is absent here, so this likely arose from a read error. The chain uses TRBV5-4 and TRBJ2-3; D is unresolved. The CDR3 covers 17 residues. Germline-derived CDR1 and CDR2 are SGHNT and YYREEE (reference sequence). The CDR3 is CASSLPSVTRSTDKQYL. Written as DNA, the CDR3 is TGTGCCAGCAGCTTGCCTTCCGTTACTCGTAGCACAGATAAGCAGTATTTA.

This clonotype was counted once. CDR3 loop: CASSLKGWTEAFF. The DNA for the CDR3 is TGTGCCAGCAGTTTAAAAGGGTGGACTGAAGCTTTCTTT. V and J are TRBV12-3 or TRBV12-4 and TRBJ1-1, with D uncertain. The ends were cut back, 2 bases at V and 5 bases at J, with 9 bases in the middle. The CDR3 contains 13 residues.

This clonotype was seen once. One junction end disagrees with the germline gene, perhaps due to a read error. The CDR3 protein is CVSSLDRDPRGETQYF. CDR3 sequence (DNA): TGTGTCAGCAGCTTAGACCGGGATCCTAGGGGGGAGACCCAGTACTTC. V gene TRBV11-2 combines with J gene TRBJ2-5; a weak D match, TRBD1 (6 bases). Germline-derived CDR1 and CDR2 are SGHAT and FQNNGV. CDR3 length: 16 residues.